A selection of T cell receptor beta chains follows, all from one sample in a study of blood T cell repertoires in COVID-19. Method: immunoSEQ multiplex PCR; TCRdb's copy keeps in-frame clones and lacks some. The repertoire includes tens of thousands of clones, approximately 80% of them detected once, and 2% sits in the top ten. Sequenced input: peripheral blood. Every receptor here comes from a man aged 55 to 70 with active COVID-19. Each CDR3 is given without its conserved first and last residue.

CDR3 protein	V gene	J gene
ASSYSVAGGYNEQF	TRBV6-6	TRBJ2-1
ASSLAGGPFNEQY	TRBV5-1	TRBJ2-7
AWRGLAGGPSADTQY	TRBV30	TRBJ2-3
ASSFGSGSGEQF	TRBV7-3	TRBJ2-1
ASSARGHDEAF	TRBV6-5	TRBJ1-1
ASSEGGTGLNTEAF	TRBV9	TRBJ1-1
ASSQGPSYGYT	TRBV4-3	TRBJ1-2
ASRTTGGYGYT	TRBV6-5	TRBJ1-2
ASSSGNSPLH	TRBV7-9	TRBJ1-6
ASSARQGKTEAF	TRBV7-2	TRBJ1-1
ASSLGTANTGELF	TRBV7-3	TRBJ2-2
ASCGQGGTGELF	TRBV14	TRBJ2-2
ASRRTGGNQPQH	TRBV27	TRBJ1-5
ASSLGSSLTDTQY	TRBV5-1	TRBJ2-3
ASSVAVNTEAF	TRBV9	TRBJ1-1
ASRVDRDTEAF	TRBV2	TRBJ1-1
ASSQVRTGGNYGYT	TRBV4-1	TRBJ1-2
ASSDGTNLYEQY	TRBV14	TRBJ2-7
ASSYISGTGVGYT	TRBV28	TRBJ1-2
ASSRNLAGLNQPQH	TRBV2	TRBJ1-5
ASSHPDSDPGNTIY	TRBV9	TRBJ1-3
ASSFGDEQF	TRBV7-3	TRBJ2-1
ASSLALTGQGNSPLH	TRBV7-9	TRBJ1-6
ASSVRLAGITDTQY	TRBV9	TRBJ2-3
ASSWGQGAPSSYGYT	TRBV5-1	TRBJ1-2
ASSELSAGNTEAF	TRBV5-1	TRBJ1-1
SAGQGSGEQF	TRBV29-1	TRBJ2-1
ASSPRSPRGTEAF	TRBV18	TRBJ1-1
ASARDRAGNTIY	TRBV10-1	TRBJ1-3
ASSSGLAGHGTQY	TRBV11-2	TRBJ2-5
ASSPAGTGNSPLH	TRBV5-8	TRBJ1-6
ASSLDPTSLAGGPGETQY	TRBV11-2	TRBJ2-5
SVGYGLAGADTQY	TRBV29-1	TRBJ2-3
ASSLLAGEGTDTQY	TRBV4-3	TRBJ2-3
ASSPRGLTLDTQY	TRBV6-5	TRBJ2-5
AWKPRDREYGYT	TRBV30	TRBJ1-2
ASSPLGTGNTEAF	TRBV5-1	TRBJ1-1
ASSYPQGGSGYT	TRBV5-8	TRBJ1-2
ASSLARQGLDGYT	TRBV5-1	TRBJ1-2
ASSLTGVEPQH	TRBV19	TRBJ1-5
ASSLAGRDRSPLH	TRBV5-1	TRBJ1-6
ASSYPEGVQPQH	TRBV6-6	TRBJ1-5
ASRDRRSYEQY	TRBV6-5	TRBJ2-7
ASSQTGHTNEKLF	TRBV9	TRBJ1-4
ASSPRLAEKAGEQF	TRBV9	TRBJ2-1
ASNPSAGSRADTQY	TRBV19	TRBJ2-3
ASRIGEETQY	TRBV6-5	TRBJ2-5
ASSNQGHSHEQF	TRBV21-1	TRBJ2-1
ASSPGQTFYGYT	TRBV7-2	TRBJ1-2
ASAGVYEQY	TRBV19	TRBJ2-7
ASSKQGAGVEKLF	TRBV5-1	TRBJ1-4
SAKTGDITEAF	TRBV29-1	TRBJ1-1
ASSPLRGQGGNEQF	TRBV18	TRBJ2-1
ASSLGGGAYNEQF	TRBV5-4	TRBJ2-1
ASSLIQGAIGYT	TRBV28	TRBJ1-2
SASPPPKGMTYEQY	TRBV20-1	TRBJ2-7
ASSQEGGLDETGELF	TRBV4-3	TRBJ2-2
ASSSLAGVGNEQF	TRBV5-4	TRBJ2-1
SGADRGNGYT	TRBV29-1	TRBJ1-2
ASSFGTSGEETQY	TRBV9	TRBJ2-5